This record covers a single T cell receptor beta chain. What it recognizes is unknown. The CDR3 runs to 18 residues. The germline V gene encodes CDR1 SGHVS and CDR2 FQNEAQ. V trimming: 5 bases; J trimming: 1 base; junction bases outside the gene matches: 11. The data belong to a study of shared clonotypes between healthy human individuals. The data were produced by immunoSEQ multiplex PCR, yet TCRdb's version contains in-frame clones alone and is incomplete. The table has some 500,000 clones, 70% to 80% seen once. General study points: Blood was the only sampled material, and tissue repertoires likely differ.

The clonotype originates from a woman in her forties in good health. Some clones in this sample may be carry-over from other donors' samples. Sequencing was carried out using PBMCs. The chain uses TRBV7-8 and TRBJ2-3, with 11 bases aligning to TRBD2. The CDR3 bases are TGTGCCAGCAGCGCCTGGGGACTAGCGGAGCCGGGCACAGATACGCAGTATTTT. It yields the protein CASSAWGLAEPGTDTQYF.